This TCR beta chain appears in the sequencing data of a study of shared clonotypes between healthy human individuals. PCR replicates performed on unsorted PBMC used about 300 ng DNA, around 30,000 T cell genomes. Assay: immunoSEQ multiplex PCR; the TCRdb copy retains only in-frame clones and omits some. This sample yields 450,000 to 550,000 clones, of which 75% to 85% are seen a single time; over 10% belongs to the top ten. Each donor was a Caucasian adult residing in Nashville, Tennessee. The CDR3 covers 14 residues. V shed 2 bases and J shed 4 bases, with 8 bases lying between them. Germline V gene data show CDR1 as KGHSH and CDR2 as LQKENI.

The TCR originated in a woman aged 40 to 55 in good health. Some clones in this sample may be carry-over from other donors' samples. J is TRBJ2-2 and V is TRBV18; D perhaps matches TRBD2 (6 bases). Sequencing was performed on PBMCs. DNA of the CDR3: TGTGCCAGCTCACCAGCGGGGCCCACCGGGGAGCTGTTTTTT. This gives the protein CASSPAGPTGELFF.